The present entry profiles one TCR beta chain with its context. Antigen: not known. This sample is part of a study of pediatric ulcerative colitis. Study-wide points: Rectal repertoires separated controls, mild-moderate and acute severe colitis.

Produced via immunoSEQ multiplex PCR; TCRdb's table is partial and in-frame only. The sample has about 36,000 clones, around four fifths seen once. Germline assignment: CDR1 SGHKS and CDR2 YYEKEE (reference sequence). The CDR3 covers 12 residues. The ends were cut back, 1 base at V and 4 bases at J, with 6 bases in the middle. The TCR sequence derives from a girl aged 5-17 years with moderate ulcerative colitis. Sequenced: blood. The gene calls are TRBV5-5 and TRBJ2-7; D not resolved. In DNA, the CDR3 is TGTGCCAGCAGCTTGCTGGAATACGAGCAGTACTTC. The encoded protein is CASSLLEYEQYF.